The 17 T cell receptor beta chains below come from one sample, sequenced in a study of T cells in Graves' hyperthyroidism and ophthalmopathy. RNA transcripts were the template for amplifying TCR beta CDR3 regions. The HTBI primer set was used in a first-round RT-PCR of the TCR CDR3. One entry per CDR3 protein results from TCRdb running MiXCR on the multiplex PCR reads. Altogether hundreds of thousands of distinct CDR3 sequences are present, more than 14% being singletons, with the ten largest covering under 15%. Sequencing was done on a sample of blood. These receptors originate from a woman in her forties or fifties with Graves' ophthalmopathy.

This clonotype was found a few times. V and J are TRBV9 and TRBJ2-1, with TRBD2 matching 12 bases. The CDR3 loop spans 18 amino acids. CDR1 is SGDLS and CDR2 is YYNGEE in the germline V gene. V trimming: 0 bases; J trimming: 0 bases; junction bases outside the gene matches: 4. In DNA form, the CDR3 reads TGTGCCAGCAGCGTAGAACTAGCGGGAGGAAACTCCTACAATGAGCAGTTCTTC. Protein product: CASSVELAGGNSYNEQFF.

This clonotype has just a few counts. The chain carries TRBV28 and TRBJ1-2; D is possibly TRBD1 (6 bases). Trimming took off 10 bases at V and 3 bases at J, with 18 bases between the two ends. This CDR3 is built from 14 residues. Germline V gene data show CDR1 as MDHEN and CDR2 as SYDVKM. CDR3 region: CAIKTPGGYYGYTF. CDR3 DNA sequence: TGTGCCATCAAAACCCCGGGGGGCTACTATGGCTACACCTTC.

The J gene is TRBJ2-1, the V gene TRBV20-1, with D possibly matching TRBD2 (6 bases). Trimming cost V 1 base and J 4 bases, with 17 bases left between them. The CDR3 is 16 amino acids. The germline V gene encodes CDR1 DFQATT and CDR2 SNEGSKA (reference sequence). CDR3 sequence reads: CSARATVGGDYNEQFF. The CDR3 nucleotides are TGCAGTGCTAGAGCGACGGTCGGCGGGGATTACAATGAGCAGTTCTTC.

The chain uses TRBV13 and TRBJ2-4; TRBD1 or TRBD2 may be the D gene (5 bases each). Trimming pared 3 bases from V and 4 bases from J, leaving 31 bases between. Germline V gene sequence: CDR1 PRHDT, CDR2 FYEKMQ (reference sequence). This CDR3 spans 21 amino acids. The CDR3 sequence is CASSFSPMRKGRIEKKNIQYF. The CDR3, as DNA: TGTGCCAGCAGCTTTTCCCCTATGCGGAAGGGACGAATCGAAAAGAAAAACATTCAGTACTTC.

On this clonotype: A much larger clone lies one base from this, so it may be a read error. The V gene is TRBV20-1, the J gene TRBJ2-5; no reliable D call. Per the germline V gene, CDR1 is DFQATT and CDR2 is SNEGSKA (reference sequence). This CDR3 is 14 amino acids long. The V end was cut by 3 bases, the J end by 2 bases, with 13 bases between. DNA for the CDR3: TGCAGTGCTAGCCTTACTAAAGGACAAGAGACCCAGTACTTC. It is translated as CSASLTKGQETQYF.

This clonotype was seen at least ten times. The chain carries TRBV3-1 and TRBJ2-1, with 8 bases that match TRBD2. V shed 1 base and J 8 bases; nucleotides not matched to a gene: 10. The CDR3 runs to 16 residues. Germline CDR1 is LGHDT and CDR2 is YNNKEL (reference sequence). The CDR3 bases are TGTGCCAGCAGCCAAGTCGGGTCGGGAGGGCCACATGAGCAGTTCTTC. Translated: CASSQVGSGGPHEQFF.

This clonotype was seen a few times. This chain uses TRBV10-3 with TRBJ2-2; D may correspond to TRBD1 or TRBD2 (5 bases each). The CDR3 length is 15 residues. Trimming took off 8 bases at V and 4 bases at J, with 17 bases between the two ends. Germline CDR1 and CDR2: ENHRY and SYGVKD. In DNA form, the CDR3 reads TGTGCCATCCGGGGTGGGGCAAGAACCACCGGGGAGCTGTTTTTT. It specifies CAIRGGARTTGELFF.

The V and J genes are TRBV7-6 and TRBJ2-7; unclear D gene. This CDR3 has 14 residues. Per the germline V gene, CDR1 is SGHVS and CDR2 is FNYEAQ. Deletions cut 1 base from V and 6 bases from J, with 13 bases between. Here the CDR3 DNA reads TGTGCCAGCAGCTTAGGGAGCGCGGTTGGCGAGCAGTACTTC. This encodes CASSLGSAVGEQYF.

The V gene is TRBV6-1, the J gene TRBJ2-7, with D possibly being TRBD2 (6 bases). Between the trimmed V and J ends, which lost 5 bases and 3 bases, there was a span of 17 bases. The CDR3 runs 15 residues. CDR1 MNHNS and CDR2 SASEGT come from the germline V gene. The CDR3 here is CASSKLAWKDYEQYF. CDR3 in DNA: TGTGCCAGCAGTAAACTAGCCTGGAAAGACTACGAGCAGTACTTC.

This clonotype was counted ten times or more. V usage is TRBV12-3 or TRBV12-4 and J usage is TRBJ2-2; 10 bases align to TRBD2. Trimming cost V 10 bases and J 5 bases; bases outside gene matches: 13. This CDR3 is 16 amino acids long. The CDR3 loop is CAIKDKPGLATGELFF. CDR3 bases: TGTGCCATCAAGGACAAGCCGGGACTAGCGACCGGGGAGCTGTTTTTT.

The chain is built from TRBV27 and TRBJ2-1, with 7 nucleotides matching TRBD1. The CDR3 covers 14 residues. In germline, CDR1 is MNHEY, CDR2 SMNVEV (reference sequence). J gave up 9 bases and V 0 bases, and 5 bases lay outside the gene matches. In DNA, the CDR3 is TGTGCCAGCAGTTTATCGGCAACAGGGGTTGAGCAGTTCTTC. It specifies CASSLSATGVEQFF.

The genes are TRBV6-6 and TRBJ2-2; D gene ambiguous. Germline V gene sequence: CDR1 MNHNY, CDR2 SVGAGI (reference sequence). V shed 0 bases and J shed 2 bases, with 10 bases lying between them. This CDR3 has 16 amino acids. In nucleotides, the CDR3 is TGTGCCAGCAGTTACTCAACTTTACCTAACACCGGGGAGCTGTTTTTT. It specifies CASSYSTLPNTGELFF.

This clonotype has only a few counts. The J gene is TRBJ2-6, the V gene TRBV18; D unresolved. CDR1 and CDR2 from the germline V gene are KGHSH and LQKENI. Trimming took 0 bases from V and 4 from J, leaving 10 bases between them. The CDR3 has 16 amino acids. The CDR3 DNA reads TGTGCCAGCTCACCACCCCTGGGCTCCGGGGCCAACGTCCTGACTTTC. Translated: CASSPPLGSGANVLTF.

This clonotype was seen many times. V is TRBV10-3 and J is TRBJ1-1, with a tentative D call TRBD1 (5 bases). V was clipped by 3 bases and J by 6 bases, with 14 bases between them. The CDR3 runs to 14 residues. Germline values: CDR1 ENHRY, CDR2 SYGVKD. Here the CDR3 reads CAISDPGVGSEAFF. The CDR3 bases are TGTGCCATCAGTGACCCGGGGGTAGGATCTGAAGCTTTCTTT.

At least ten counts were recorded for this clonotype. The V gene is TRBV5-5, the J gene TRBJ2-1; TRBD1 or TRBD2 may be the D gene (5 bases each). The CDR3 is 16 amino acids. Trimming cost V 3 bases and J 9 bases, with 22 bases left between them. Germline CDR1 is SGHKS and CDR2 is YYEKEE (reference sequence). The CDR3 sequence: CASSSSGTPLVGEQFF. The CDR3 DNA reads as TGTGCCAGCAGCTCCTCCGGGACCCCGTTAGTTGGTGAGCAGTTCTTC.

This clonotype was counted at least ten times. V is TRBV3-1 and J is TRBJ1-4; no clear D. The CDR3 loop spans 16 amino acids. CDR1 and CDR2 (germline): LGHDT, YNNKEL (reference sequence). Trimming stripped 2 bases from V and 4 bases from J, with 14 bases between. CDR3 sequence: CASSQRRTVYNEKLFF. Written as DNA, the CDR3 is TGTGCCAGCAGCCAACGCCGGACGGTTTATAATGAAAAACTGTTTTTT.

This clonotype came up many times. This rearrangement joins TRBV6-1 to TRBJ1-1; D uncertain. This CDR3 region has 13 residues. Germline CDR1 reads MNHNS; CDR2 reads SASEGT. Trimming stripped 2 bases from V and 4 bases from J, with 8 bases between. Here the CDR3 DNA reads TGTGCCAGCAGTGAATGGGCAAGCACTGAAGCTTTCTTT. Protein product: CASSEWASTEAFF.